This T cell receptor beta chain was documented in a study of blood T cell repertoires in COVID-19. For the study at large: Samples came from the United States, Italy and Spain, spanning acute and convalescent COVID-19.

Original handling: The assay estimated nucleated cells by amplifying reference gene primers. Measured with immunoSEQ multiplex PCR; TCRdb has only the in-frame clones, and not every one. V, J and clone size derive from that table, while D and trimming were established from the DNA sequence. The data contain more than 11,000 clones, approximately 87% of them singletons. V lost 7 bases and J lost 9, with 19 bases in between. CDR1 and CDR2 (germline): SQVTM, ANQGSEA. The CDR3 length is 13 residues. What was sequenced was peripheral blood. J is TRBJ2-1 and V is TRBV29-1, with a possible D match to TRBD2 (8 bases). The sequence derives from a man aged 35-49 years with active or convalescent COVID-19. CDR3 nucleotide sequence: TGCAGCGGTTCTAGCGGGCCAGGGGGTGAGCAGTTCTTC. It codes for CSGSSGPGGEQFF.